The 28 T cell receptor beta chains below come from one sample, sequenced in a study of identical twins. Each CDR3 protein gets one entry after TCRdb re-called the 5' RACE reads with MiXCR. The sample shows more than 250,000 distinct CDR3 sequences, more than 6.5% of them seen only once. These data were also reused for a study on yellow fever vaccine responses in identical twins.

Input material: memory (CD45RO+) T cells sorted from blood. The receptors here all came from a woman aged 18-29 years in good health.

At least ten counts were recorded for this clonotype. V gene TRBV12-3 or TRBV12-4 combines with J gene TRBJ2-2; D ambiguous. The CDR3 runs 16 residues. V lost 2 bases to trimming and J lost 3 bases, with 13 bases between them. DNA for the CDR3: TGTGCCAGCAGTTTACGCCCCCCCTCATACACCGGGGAGCTGTTTTTT. Its protein product is CASSLRPPSYTGELFF.

The CDR3 here is CASSPTGPNEQFF. The CDR3 DNA is TGTGCCAGCAGCCCCACGGGCCCCAATGAGCAGTTCTTC. The chain has TRBV12-3 or TRBV12-4 and TRBJ2-1, with unresolved D. V was pared by 6 bases and J by 6 bases, with 12 bases between. CDR3 size: 13 residues.

This clonotype was detected many times. This chain joins TRBV11-2 and TRBJ2-1; TRBD2 matches at 11 bases. Trimming removed 4 bases from V and 9 bases from J; junction bases left unmatched: 11. CDR1 is SGHAT and CDR2 is FQNNGV in the germline V gene. This CDR3 contains 16 residues. CDR3 bases: TGTGCCAGCAGCTCCCTTAGCGGGAGGGCCGTCAGTGAGCAGTTCTTC. Its protein is CASSSLSGRAVSEQFF.

This rearrangement joins TRBV6-2 or TRBV6-3 to TRBJ2-2; 7 bases align to TRBD1. Per the germline V gene, CDR1 is MNHEY and CDR2 is SVGEGT. Trimming cost V 6 bases and J 4 bases; bases outside gene matches: 8. The CDR3 is 15 amino acids. The CDR3: CASSNYHRGTGELFF. In DNA, the CDR3 is TGTGCCAGCAGCAACTATCACAGGGGCACCGGGGAGCTGTTTTTT.

This clonotype was found many times. The chain couples TRBV10-3 to TRBJ2-7; the match to TRBD1 covers 7 bases. This CDR3 is built from 13 residues. J gave up 2 bases and V 4 bases, and 2 bases lay outside the gene matches. The germline V gene has CDR1 ENHRY and CDR2 SYGVKD. CDR3 sequence: CAISVGTAYEQYV. The DNA of the CDR3 is TGTGCCATCAGTGTAGGGACAGCCTACGAGCAGTACGTC.

This clonotype was seen many times. The chain recombines TRBV20-1 with TRBJ1-1, with a possible D match to TRBD1 (5 bases). The germline V and J ends were trimmed by 3 bases and 4 bases, with 12 bases remaining between them. This CDR3 spans 13 amino acids. Looked up from germline, CDR1 is DFQATT and CDR2 is SNEGSKA (reference sequence). CDR3 in amino acids: CSARAHGGTEAFF. The CDR3 region has the DNA TGCAGTGCTAGGGCACATGGGGGCACTGAAGCTTTCTTT.

The chain joins TRBV11-2 to TRBJ1-5; D possibly corresponds to TRBD1 (6 bases). The CDR3 is 15 amino acids. V lost 5 bases and J lost 3, with 14 bases in between. Germline CDR1 SGHAT, CDR2 FQNNGV. CDR3 coding DNA: TGTGCCAGCAGCGAAGGGCGGGGGGCCAATCAGCCCCAGCATTTT. Protein sequence: CASSEGRGANQPQHF.

Many counts were recorded for this clonotype. V is TRBV4-1 and J is TRBJ2-3; D is uncertain. Germline V CDR1 and CDR2: MGHRA, YSYEKL. The ends were cut back, 4 bases at V and 5 bases at J, with 10 bases in the middle. CDR3 length: 13 residues. The CDR3 reads CASSLRSLDTQYF. In DNA form, the CDR3 reads TGCGCCAGCAGCCTCCGGAGCCTAGATACGCAGTATTTT.

This clonotype was recorded a few times. The CDR3 region has the DNA TGTGCTAGTGGCACAACCGACAGGGGTACCGGGGAGCTGTTTTTT. Translated: CASGTTDRGTGELFF. The chain uses TRBV12-5 and TRBJ2-2; 8 positions agree with TRBD1. The CDR3 runs 15 residues. Germline V lookup: CDR1 LGHNT, CDR2 FRNRAP. The junction had 8 bases not matched to a gene; V was cut back by 6 bases and J by 5 bases. The full variable domain, its missing parts supplied by reference TRBV12-5 and TRBJ2-2, is DARVTQTPRHKVTEMGQEVTMRCQPILGHNTVFWYRQTMMQGLELLAYFRNRAPLDDSGMPKDRFSAEMPDATLATLKIQPSEPRDSAVYFCASGTTDRGTGELFFGEGSRLTVL.

V is TRBV7-7 and J is TRBJ2-1, with 10 nucleotides matching TRBD2. The CDR3 contains 15 residues. The V gene's germline CDR1 is SSHAT and CDR2 FNYEAQ (reference sequence). V lost 1 base to trimming and J lost 9 bases; unmatched junction nucleotides: 6. The CDR3 DNA reads TGTGCCAGCAGCTTAGGAGCGGGAGGGGGCGCTGAGCAGTTCTTC. This encodes CASSLGAGGGAEQFF.

Worth noting for this clonotype: This may come from a read error, since a much larger clone is one base off. The rearrangement joins TRBV29-1 to TRBJ2-1; 9 bases are a match to TRBD2. Germline values: CDR1 SQVTM, CDR2 ANQGSEA. The CDR3 is made up of 13 amino acids. In DNA, the CDR3 is TGCAGCGGGAGCGGGGGGTCCTACGATGAGCAGTTCTTC. Protein sequence: CSGSGGSYDEQFF.

The V and J genes are TRBV19 and TRBJ1-2; possibly TRBD1 for D (5 bases). Germline CDR1 is LNHDA and CDR2 is SQIVND (reference sequence). The CDR3 is 13 residues long. Trimming removed 4 bases from V and 6 bases from J, with 12 bases in between. The CDR3 region is CASSTQGLHGYTF. The DNA of the CDR3 is TGTGCCAGTAGTACCCAGGGTTTGCATGGCTACACCTTC. The full variable domain, completed using reference TRBV19 and TRBJ1-2, is DGGITQSPKYLFRKEGQNVTLSCEQNLNHDAMYWYRQDPGQGLRLIYYSQIVNDFQKGDIAEGYSVSREKKESFPLTVTSAQKNPTAFYLCASSTQGLHGYTFGSGTRLTVV.

This clonotype was detected ten times or more. The chain joins TRBV5-6 to TRBJ2-3; TRBD2 is a possible D gene (6 bases). Germline-derived CDR1 and CDR2 are SGHDT and YYEEEE. The CDR3 is 15 amino acids. V lost 4 bases and J 4 bases, leaving 16 bases between the germline ends. CDR3 sequence (DNA): TGTGCCAGCAGCCGTGAGCGGGTCCGGGCAGATACGCAGTATTTT. Amino acid sequence: CASSRERVRADTQYF. The whole variable domain, filled in from reference TRBV5-6 and TRBJ2-3, reads DAGVTQSPTHLIKTRGQQVTLRCSPKSGHDTVSWYQQALGQGPQFIFQYYEEEERQRGNFPDRFSGHQFPNYSSELNVNALLLGDSALYLCASSRERVRADTQYFGPGTRLTVL.

V gene TRBV11-2 combines with J gene TRBJ1-4; the D gene is possibly TRBD1 (5 bases). Germline V CDR1 and CDR2: SGHAT, FQNNGV. The V end lost 7 bases, the J end lost 8 bases, and 17 bases lay between the germline ends. This CDR3 region has 14 residues. The CDR3 bases are TGTGCCAGCATGGCGGGCAGGGTGGGGGAAAAACTGTTTTTT. Amino acids: CASMAGRVGEKLFF.

This clonotype was picked up a small number of times. This chain links TRBV5-1 with TRBJ1-6; D is undetermined. Trimming took off 8 bases at V and 8 bases at J, with 8 bases between the two ends. The CDR3 totals 11 residues. Germline V lookup: CDR1 SGHRS, CDR2 YFSETQ. CDR3 bases: TGCGCCAGGATGGGATATTCACCCCTCCACTTT. It codes for CARMGYSPLHF.

This clonotype was counted between two and nine times. The V and J genes are TRBV18 and TRBJ2-3, with D possibly called TRBD1 or TRBD2 (5 bases each). This CDR3 has 16 residues. CDR1 KGHSH and CDR2 LQKENI come from the germline V gene. The V end was cut by 0 bases, the J end by 6 bases, with 16 bases between. The DNA for the CDR3 is TGTGCCAGCTCACCACCTCGGGACCTTTTTGGGGATACGCAGTATTTT. Amino acids: CASSPPRDLFGDTQYF.

With regard to this clonotype: A junction boundary mismatches the germline segment, possibly from a read error. The rearrangement joins TRBV7-2 to TRBJ2-7; TRBD2 aligns across 7 bases. Germline-derived CDR1 and CDR2 are SGHTA and FQGNSA. This CDR3 comprises 16 residues. The CDR3 DNA follows: TGTGCCAGCAGCCCCCTGCGGGCTAGCGGCGGCTACGATCAGTACTTC. Translating it yields CASSPLRASGGYDQYF.

On this clonotype: Given a much more abundant clone one base away, this may be a read error. Because it lacks the conserved phenylalanine or tryptophan at the end, this CDR3 is likely a read error. V is TRBV7-2 and J is TRBJ2-1; D tentatively reads TRBD1 or TRBD2 (7 bases each). Germline V gene data show CDR1 as SGHTA and CDR2 as FQGNSA. The ends were cut back, 5 bases at V and 10 bases at J, with 12 bases in the middle. The CDR3 totals 12 residues. CDR3 sequence (DNA): TGTGCCAGCAGCGCAGGGGGAGGGGAGCAGTTCTCC. This sequence encodes CASSAGGGEQFS.

There are a few counts of this clonotype. This chain uses TRBV19 with TRBJ2-5; no clear D. The germline V gene has CDR1 LNHDA and CDR2 SQIVND (reference sequence). Deletions cut 3 bases from V and 2 bases from J, with 7 bases between. CDR3 length: 13 residues. The CDR3 protein is CASSMPRQETQYF. CDR3 coding DNA: TGTGCCAGTAGTATGCCCAGGCAAGAGACCCAGTACTTC. The whole variable domain, remainder taken from reference TRBV19 and TRBJ2-5, is DGGITQSPKYLFRKEGQNVTLSCEQNLNHDAMYWYRQDPGQGLRLIYYSQIVNDFQKGDIAEGYSVSREKKESFPLTVTSAQKNPTAFYLCASSMPRQETQYFGPGTRLLVL.

The rearrangement uses TRBV18 and TRBJ2-1; possible D gene TRBD2, 6 bases. This CDR3 region has 15 residues. Germline V gene data show CDR1 as KGHSH and CDR2 as LQKENI. V was shortened by 5 bases and J by 4 bases, with 15 bases between the two germline ends. DNA for the CDR3: TGTGCCAGCTCATGGGGCGGGGACTCGTACAATGAGCAGTTCTTC. Translating gives CASSWGGDSYNEQFF.

The chain employs TRBV3-1 and TRBJ2-2; D is unresolved. The germline V gene has CDR1 LGHDT and CDR2 YNNKEL (reference sequence). Trimming removed 4 bases from V and 7 bases from J, with 7 bases in between. CDR3 size: 12 residues. The CDR3 region is CASSPVHGELFF. The CDR3 DNA follows: TGTGCCAGCAGCCCGGTCCACGGGGAGCTGTTTTTT.

The table lists this clonotype with many counts. DNA of the CDR3: TGTGCCAGCAGCGAGACAGGGGGACGGAATGAGCAGTTCTTC. Translation: CASSETGGRNEQFF. The chain joins TRBV27 to TRBJ2-1; TRBD1 aligns across 9 bases. Germline assignment: CDR1 MNHEY and CDR2 SMNVEV (reference sequence). Trimming cost V 6 bases and J 7 bases; bases outside gene matches: 7. This CDR3 has 14 amino acids.

The CDR3 sequence: CASSSRQRLAGGRDGELFF. DNA of the CDR3: TGTGCCAGCAGCTCACGCCAGAGACTAGCGGGGGGCAGGGACGGGGAGCTGTTTTTT. The chain joins TRBV3-1 to TRBJ2-2; TRBD2 aligns across 13 bases. V dropped 5 bases and J dropped 7; count of bases not matched to a gene: 16. In germline, CDR1 is LGHDT, CDR2 YNNKEL (reference sequence). The CDR3 covers 19 residues.

V usage is TRBV24-1 and J usage is TRBJ2-2; 7 bases agree with TRBD1. Germline trimming cut 8 bases from V and 5 bases from J; bases unmatched to any gene: 1. The germline V gene encodes CDR1 KGHDR and CDR2 SFDVKD. This CDR3 is built from 12 residues. The CDR3 DNA is TGTGCCACCAAACAGGGGACCGGGGAGCTGTTTTTT. Encoded protein: CATKQGTGELFF.

In its sample, this clonotype was seen a few times. The V call is TRBV5-1, the J call TRBJ2-1, with TRBD2 identical over 13 bases. V was pared by 0 bases and J by 2 bases, with 2 bases of the junction left unmatched. Per germline, CDR1 SGHRS and CDR2 YFSETQ. This CDR3 spans 17 amino acids. The CDR3 region is CASSLGLAGGTYNEQFF. Written as DNA, the CDR3 is TGCGCCAGCAGCTTGGGACTAGCGGGGGGAACCTACAATGAGCAGTTCTTC.

This clonotype was detected ten times or more. The chain recombines TRBV7-9 with TRBJ1-2; D is unresolved. CDR1 and CDR2 (germline): SEHNR, FQNEAQ (reference sequence). The germline V and J ends were trimmed by 1 base and 4 bases, with 10 bases remaining between them. The CDR3 sequence is 14 residues long. CDR3 loop: CASSLGQDTYGYTF. The DNA for the CDR3 is TGTGCCAGCAGCTTAGGACAAGATACCTATGGCTACACCTTC.

A remark on this clonotype: A read error may explain this, as a much larger clone is one base away. V and J are TRBV3-1 and TRBJ2-7; 10 bases fit TRBD2. The germline V gene encodes CDR1 LGHDT and CDR2 YNNKEL (reference sequence). The V gene end was trimmed by 4 bases and the J gene end by 4 bases; junction bases not matched to a gene: 10. This CDR3 region has 16 residues. In DNA form, the CDR3 reads TGTGCCAGCAGCCGGCCTGGGGCTAGCGGGGGATACGAGCAGTACTTC. This gives the protein CASSRPGASGGYEQYF.

This clonotype appeared many times. J is TRBJ2-2 and V is TRBV2, with D tentatively TRBD1 (6 bases). Germline values: CDR1 SNHLY, CDR2 FYNNEI. Trimming left V 6 bases short and J 8 bases short, with 10 bases between. The CDR3 extends over 12 amino acids. CDR3 loop: CASRPGQGELFF. The CDR3 coding sequence is TGTGCCAGCAGGCCCGGACAGGGGGAGCTGTTTTTT.